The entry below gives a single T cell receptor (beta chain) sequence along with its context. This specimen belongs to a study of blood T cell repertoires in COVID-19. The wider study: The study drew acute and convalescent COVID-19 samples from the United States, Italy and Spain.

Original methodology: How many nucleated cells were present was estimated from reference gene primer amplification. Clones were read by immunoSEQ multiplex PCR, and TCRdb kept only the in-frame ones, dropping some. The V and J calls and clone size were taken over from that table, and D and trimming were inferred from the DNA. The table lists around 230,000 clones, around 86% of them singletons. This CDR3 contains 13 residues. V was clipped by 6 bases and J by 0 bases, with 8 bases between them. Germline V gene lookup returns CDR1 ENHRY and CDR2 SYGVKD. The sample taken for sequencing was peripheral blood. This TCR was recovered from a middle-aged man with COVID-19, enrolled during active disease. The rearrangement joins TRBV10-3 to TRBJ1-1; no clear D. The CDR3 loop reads CAIRATMNTEAFF. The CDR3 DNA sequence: TGTGCCATCAGGGCCACCATGAACACTGAAGCTTTCTTT.